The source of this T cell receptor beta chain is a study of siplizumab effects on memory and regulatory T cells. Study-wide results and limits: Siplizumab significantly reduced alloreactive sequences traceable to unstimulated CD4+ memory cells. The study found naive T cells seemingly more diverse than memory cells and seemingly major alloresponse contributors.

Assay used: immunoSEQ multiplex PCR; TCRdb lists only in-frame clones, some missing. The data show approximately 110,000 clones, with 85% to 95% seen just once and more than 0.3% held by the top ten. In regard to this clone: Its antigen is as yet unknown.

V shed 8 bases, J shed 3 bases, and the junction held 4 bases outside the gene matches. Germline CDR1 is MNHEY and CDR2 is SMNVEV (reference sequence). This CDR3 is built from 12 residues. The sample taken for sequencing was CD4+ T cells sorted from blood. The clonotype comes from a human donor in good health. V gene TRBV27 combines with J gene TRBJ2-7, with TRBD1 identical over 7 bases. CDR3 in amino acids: CASADRIYEQYF. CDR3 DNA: TGTGCCAGCGCGGACAGGATCTACGAGCAGTACTTC.